The clone carrying this TCR beta chain was seen more than once but under ten times. The entry originates in a study of Graves' ophthalmopathy and Graves' hyperthyroidism. Amplifying from RNA transcripts, the study obtained TCR beta CDR3 regions. An initial RT-PCR round employing HTBI primers preceded a second-round multiplex PCR. TCRdb reanalysed the multiplex PCR reads using MiXCR and keeps one entry per CDR3 protein. The table lists under 250,000 distinct CDR3 sequences, approximately 29% of them singletons, with over 7.5% in the top ten. Trimming cost V 1 base and J 5 bases, with 17 bases left between them. The germline gives CDR1 GTSNPN, CDR2 SVGIG (reference sequence). This CDR3 is 16 amino acids long.

The chain is built from TRBV30 and TRBJ2-2; weak D call: TRBD2 (5 bases). This TCR was recovered from a man aged 50 to 60 with Graves' ophthalmopathy. The specimen sequenced was peripheral blood. In DNA, the CDR3 is TGTGCCTGGAGTGCCCGAGGGAGCGGATCAACCGGGGAGCTGTTTTTT. Translation: CAWSARGSGSTGELFF.